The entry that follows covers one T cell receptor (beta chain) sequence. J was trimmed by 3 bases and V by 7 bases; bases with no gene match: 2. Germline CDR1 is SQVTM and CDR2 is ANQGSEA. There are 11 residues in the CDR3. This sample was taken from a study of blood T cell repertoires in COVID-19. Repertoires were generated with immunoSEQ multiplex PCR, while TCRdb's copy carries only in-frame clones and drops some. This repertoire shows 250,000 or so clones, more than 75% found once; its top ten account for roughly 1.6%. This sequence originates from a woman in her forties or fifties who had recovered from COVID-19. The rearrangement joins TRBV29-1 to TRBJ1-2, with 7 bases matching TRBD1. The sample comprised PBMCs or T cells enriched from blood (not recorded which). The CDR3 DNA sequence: TGCAGCGACGGGACAGACTATGGCTACACCTTC. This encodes CSDGTDYGYTF.